These 20 T cell receptor beta chains were all obtained from the same sample, sequenced in a study of CD4 T cell repertoires in COVID-19. Clones were read by immunoSEQ multiplex PCR, and TCRdb kept only the in-frame ones, dropping some. Among approximately 75,000 clones listed, about four fifths were seen once. The sequences come from CD4+ T cells from peripheral blood, collected after recovery from COVID-19. These TCRs come from a human donor who had COVID-19.

V usage is TRBV15 and J usage is TRBJ1-2, with 8 bases identical to TRBD1. The germline V gene encodes CDR1 LNHNV and CDR2 YYDKDF (reference sequence). The CDR3 totals 14 residues. After removal of 7 bases from V and 4 bases from J, the junction contained 8 bases not matched to a gene. The CDR3 coding sequence is TGTGCCACCACCCAGGGGGCTAACGTCTATGGCTACACCTTC. It codes for CATTQGANVYGYTF.

The chain links TRBV5-8 to TRBJ2-2, with unresolved D. The ends were cut back, 2 bases at V and 6 bases at J, with 11 bases in the middle. Germline loops: CDR1 SGHTS, CDR2 YDEGEE. This CDR3 comprises 14 residues. The CDR3 sequence is CASSLLRRAGELFF. CDR3 DNA sequence: TGTGCCAGCAGCTTACTTCGGCGCGCCGGGGAGCTGTTTTTT.

The chain joins TRBV7-2 to TRBJ2-7; 12 nucleotides agree with TRBD2. This CDR3 has 13 residues. Germline-derived CDR1 and CDR2 are SGHTA and FQGNSA. With 6 bases clipped from V and 4 bases from J, the junction kept 1 base outside the gene matches. The CDR3: CASSTSGGYEQYF. The CDR3 bases are TGTGCCAGCAGTACTAGCGGGGGGTACGAGCAGTACTTC.

The chain recombines TRBV5-6 with TRBJ2-7; the match to TRBD2 covers 10 bases. The junction had 14 bases not matched to a gene; V was cut back by 4 bases and J by 4 bases. The germline CDR1 and CDR2 sequences are SGHDT and YYEEEE. The CDR3 runs to 17 residues. CDR3 DNA: TGTGCCAGCAGCCCTATAAAGCGGGGGGGCGTTCGTTACGAGCAGTACTTC. It specifies CASSPIKRGGVRYEQYF.

This clone was seen only once. This sequence joins TRBV6-4 and TRBJ1-1, with D uncertain. The CDR3 contains 13 residues. The V gene lost 4 bases and the J gene lost 0 bases, with 6 bases spanning the gap. Per germline, CDR1 MRHNA and CDR2 SNTAGT. The chain's CDR3 is CASSVQLNTEAFF. The DNA of the CDR3 is TGTGCCAGCAGTGTACAGCTGAACACTGAAGCTTTCTTT.

This clone was counted between two and nine times. This rearrangement joins TRBV19 to TRBJ1-1; D gene uncertain. Per the germline V gene, CDR1 is LNHDA and CDR2 is SQIVND (reference sequence). This CDR3 spans 15 amino acids. Trimming shortened V by 0 bases and J by 1 base, and 9 bases separated the two germline ends. The DNA for the CDR3 is TGTGCCAGTAGTATAGATCGGTCAGGGAACACTGAAGCTTTCTTT. This translates into CASSIDRSGNTEAFF.

The chain is built from TRBV6-5 and TRBJ2-1; D perhaps matches TRBD1 (5 bases). Trimming took off 6 bases at V and 6 bases at J, with 6 bases between the two ends. The CDR3 contains 11 residues. The germline gives CDR1 MNHEY, CDR2 SVGAGI. The CDR3 DNA reads as TGTGCCAGCAGAAGGGGCAATGAGCAGTTCTTC. Amino acid sequence: CASRRGNEQFF.

CDR3 in amino acids: CSASGALAGVPYEQYF. CDR3 DNA sequence: TGCAGTGCTAGTGGGGCACTAGCGGGAGTTCCCTACGAGCAGTACTTC. J is TRBJ2-7 and V is TRBV20-1, with 11 bases fitting TRBD2. The germline V gene has CDR1 DFQATT and CDR2 SNEGSKA (reference sequence). Unmatched junction bases numbered 9, after V lost 3 bases and J lost 2 bases. The CDR3 contains 16 residues.

This clone was observed a handful of times. The genes are TRBV19 and TRBJ1-5; D is perhaps TRBD1 (5 bases). This CDR3 has 16 residues. Trimming took off 6 bases at V and 0 bases at J, with 15 bases between the two ends. Germline lookup yields CDR1 LNHDA and CDR2 SQIVND (reference sequence). CDR3 amino acids: CASSLRGSYSNQPQHF. CDR3 DNA sequence: TGTGCCAGTAGCCTACGGGGCAGCTATAGCAATCAGCCCCAGCATTTT.

The chain combines TRBV29-1 with TRBJ1-4, with 12 bases lining up with TRBD1. The CDR3 is made up of 13 amino acids. CDR1 SQVTM and CDR2 ANQGSEA come from the germline V gene. Trimming at V came to 7 bases and at J to 7 bases, leaving 4 bases not matched to a gene. CDR3 amino acids: CSGGQGAGEKLFF. DNA for the CDR3: TGCAGCGGGGGACAGGGGGCAGGTGAAAAACTGTTTTTT.

The V and J genes are TRBV5-4 and TRBJ2-5, with TRBD1 identical over 8 bases. The CDR3 is 13 amino acids. Germline CDR1 SGHNT, CDR2 YYREEE (reference sequence). The trim removed 4 bases at V and 4 bases at J, leaving 3 bases unmatched. CDR3 in amino acids: CASSQTGVETQYF. The CDR3 DNA reads as TGTGCCAGCAGCCAGACAGGGGTAGAGACCCAGTACTTC.

The rearrangement uses TRBV29-1 and TRBJ1-1; D is undetermined. This CDR3 is built from 11 residues. CDR1 is SQVTM and CDR2 is ANQGSEA in the germline V gene. V gave up 0 bases and J gave up 6 bases, with 5 bases separating them. This chain's CDR3 is CSVEEGSEAFF. The CDR3 DNA reads as TGCAGCGTTGAAGAGGGGTCTGAAGCTTTCTTT.

This clone came up a few times. The V call is TRBV9, the J call TRBJ1-6; D unclear. V was cut by 1 base and J by 8 bases, with 7 bases left in between. There are 13 residues in the CDR3. Germline loops: CDR1 SGDLS, CDR2 YYNGEE. CDR3 nucleotide sequence: TGTGCCAGCAGCGTAAAAGTGTATTCACCCCTCCACTTT. Translating gives CASSVKVYSPLHF.

V is TRBV27 and J is TRBJ1-2; no firm D call. Germline CDR1 reads MNHEY; CDR2 reads SMNVEV (reference sequence). Trimming left V 3 bases short and J 1 base short, with 6 bases between. The CDR3 is made up of 13 amino acids. The CDR3: CASSFHSNYGYTF. The CDR3 region has the DNA TGTGCCAGCAGTTTTCACAGTAACTATGGCTACACCTTC.

V and J are TRBV2 and TRBJ1-3; a weak D match, TRBD1 (6 bases). Trimming pared 7 bases from V and 0 bases from J, leaving 16 bases between. The germline V gene encodes CDR1 SNHLY and CDR2 FYNNEI. The length of the CDR3 is 16 residues. The CDR3 nucleotides read TGTGCCAGCACGAGGTCGGGGGGCAGCTCTGGAAACACCATATATTTT. Encoded protein: CASTRSGGSSGNTIYF.

The chain has TRBV2 and TRBJ1-1, with D unclear. V was cut by 5 bases and J by 3 bases, with 13 bases left in between. Germline CDR1 and CDR2: SNHLY and FYNNEI. This CDR3 spans 14 amino acids. CDR3 protein: CASSREFQYTEAFF. The CDR3 DNA is TGTGCCAGCAGTCGGGAATTTCAATACACTGAAGCTTTCTTT.

The rearrangement joins TRBV9 to TRBJ2-7; 8 bases fit TRBD1. V dropped 4 bases and J dropped 5; count of bases not matched to a gene: 5. This CDR3 spans 13 amino acids. Per the germline V gene, CDR1 is SGDLS and CDR2 is YYNGEE. CDR3 region: CASSFRTGNEQYF. CDR3 coding DNA: TGTGCCAGCAGCTTCCGGACAGGGAACGAGCAGTACTTC.

This chain joins TRBV11-3 and TRBJ2-3; TRBD1 matches at 9 bases. The CDR3 contains 14 residues. V was pared by 5 bases and J by 4 bases, with 4 bases of the junction left unmatched. Germline CDR1 SGHNT, CDR2 YENEEA. The DNA of the CDR3 is TGTGCCAGCAGCGGGACAGGGTGGCCAGATACGCAGTATTTT. The encoded protein is CASSGTGWPDTQYF.

This chain uses TRBV20-1 with TRBJ2-7; possibly TRBD2 for D (6 bases). Germline V gives CDR1 DFQATT, CDR2 SNEGSKA (reference sequence). The CDR3 length is 11 residues. The V end lost 3 bases, the J end lost 3 bases, and 6 bases lay between the germline ends. The CDR3 is CSARRGYEQYF. DNA for the CDR3: TGCAGTGCTAGGCGGGGCTACGAGCAGTACTTC.

This chain connects TRBV4-1 to TRBJ1-5; 10 bases are shared with TRBD1. The CDR3 totals 16 residues. The germline V gene encodes CDR1 MGHRA and CDR2 YSYEKL. V lost 2 bases to trimming and J lost 3 bases; unmatched junction nucleotides: 4. CDR3 nucleotides: TGCGCCAGCAGCCAAACCGGGACAGGGGTCAATCAGCCCCAGCATTTT. It codes for CASSQTGTGVNQPQHF.